A single sample gave rise to the 23 T cell receptor beta chains below, sequenced in a study of post-analysis software for immune sequencing data. Points from the study as a whole: Patients used about five TRBV segments, including TRBV5-6, TRBV5-1 and TRBV20-1, more often than controls.

These receptors have no identified antigens. Sequencing libraries made from TCR beta cDNA carried unique molecular identifiers. From the PCR reads, TCRdb called clonotypes with MiXCR, one entry per CDR3 protein. The data hold roughly 870,000 distinct CDR3 sequences, with roughly 50% observed a single time. Sequencing was done on a sample of blood. The receptors shown here come from a girl aged 10 to 17 with multiple sclerosis.

The CDR3 nucleotides read TGTGCCAGCAGTTTCGCGACGGTGAACACTGAAGCTTTCTTT. Translated: CASSFATVNTEAFF. The V call is TRBV12-3 or TRBV12-4, the J call TRBJ1-1, with no clear D. The CDR3 is made up of 14 amino acids. V gave up 3 bases and J gave up 0 bases, with 8 bases separating them.

The chain employs TRBV12-3 or TRBV12-4 and TRBJ2-1; 7 bases line up with TRBD2. This CDR3 contains 15 residues. V lost 2 bases, J lost 5 bases, and 6 bases stayed unmatched. The CDR3 loop is CASSLRRERDNEQFF. In DNA, the CDR3 is TGTGCCAGCAGTTTACGGCGGGAGAGGGACAATGAGCAGTTCTTC.

Only a few counts were recorded for this clonotype. V is TRBV7-6 and J is TRBJ2-1, with 8 bases aligning to TRBD2. With V trimmed by 7 bases and J by 10 bases, 18 bases remained unmatched. The CDR3 runs 16 residues. Germline CDR1 SGHVS, CDR2 FNYEAQ. The CDR3 bases are TGTGCCAGCACACTGTATATGGCGGGAGGATCAGTCGAGCAGTTCTTC. Translated: CASTLYMAGGSVEQFF. The whole variable domain, filled in from reference TRBV7-6 and TRBJ2-1, reads GAGVSQSPRYKVTKRGQDVALRCDPISGHVSLYWYRQALGQGPEFLTYFNYEAQQDKSGLPNDRFSAERPEGSISTLTIQRTEQRDSAMYRCASTLYMAGGSVEQFFGPGTRLTVL.

This chain uses TRBV7-9 with TRBJ2-6, with D possibly matching TRBD1 (7 bases). Germline-derived CDR1 and CDR2 are SEHNR and FQNEAQ (reference sequence). V was cut by 2 bases and J by 3 bases, with 11 bases left in between. CDR3 length: 16 residues. In nucleotides, the CDR3 is TGTGCCAGCAGCTTAAGACAGGGAGGTGGGGCCAACGTCCTGACTTTC. It is translated as CASSLRQGGGANVLTF.

V is TRBV4-1 and J is TRBJ1-2; 8 nucleotides match TRBD1. The CDR3 spans 17 residues. The germline V gene encodes CDR1 MGHRA and CDR2 YSYEKL. Trimming at V came to 0 bases and at J to 3 bases, leaving 9 bases not matched to a gene. In nucleotides, the CDR3 is TGCGCCAGCAGCCAAGATCCAGATATGGGACAGGACTATGGCTACACCTTC. Protein sequence: CASSQDPDMGQDYGYTF.

The chain has TRBV18 and TRBJ2-3; maybe TRBD1 (5 bases). V was pared by 0 bases and J by 6 bases, with 13 bases between. Germline CDR1 KGHSH, CDR2 LQKENI. This CDR3 has 15 residues. CDR3 bases: TGTGCCAGCTCACCACCAGCGACAGTTCTGGATACGCAGTATTTT. Protein product: CASSPPATVLDTQYF.

V gene TRBV27 combines with J gene TRBJ1-5; the match to TRBD1 covers 9 bases. The CDR3 is 16 residues long. CDR1 is MNHEY, CDR2 SMNVEV, per germline (reference sequence). Trimming removed 6 bases from V and 4 bases from J; junction bases left unmatched: 10. CDR3 nucleotide sequence: TGTGCCAGCAGACCCCCGGGGACAGGGCCAAATCAGCCCCAGCATTTT. Translated, it gives CASRPPGTGPNQPQHF.

The gene calls are TRBV25-1 and TRBJ2-7; a possible D gene is TRBD1 (5 bases). V lost 1 base and J 0 bases, leaving 10 bases between the germline ends. The CDR3 is 15 amino acids. Germline V lookup: CDR1 MGHDK, CDR2 SYGVNS. The CDR3 loop reads CASSEFPGISYEQYF. CDR3 nucleotide sequence: TGTGCCAGCAGTGAATTCCCAGGGATCTCCTACGAGCAGTACTTC.

This chain links TRBV28 with TRBJ1-1; no clear D gene. This CDR3 has 14 residues. Germline V gene lookup returns CDR1 MDHEN and CDR2 SYDVKM. V was shortened by 0 bases and J by 1 base, with 6 bases between the two germline ends. The CDR3 nucleotides read TGTGCCAGCAGTTTATGGGCGACGAACACTGAAGCTTTCTTT. Translating it yields CASSLWATNTEAFF.

The sample holds a few counts of this clonotype. The chain uses TRBV14 and TRBJ2-1; the D gene is possibly TRBD2 (6 bases). The CDR3 runs 15 residues. V lost 1 base to trimming and J lost 7 bases, with 14 bases between them. Per the germline V gene, CDR1 is SGHDN and CDR2 is FVKESK. The CDR3 protein is CASSQGRRRDNEQFF. The CDR3 nucleotides are TGTGCCAGCAGCCAAGGAAGGAGGCGGGATAATGAGCAGTTCTTC.

The V and J genes are TRBV7-9 and TRBJ1-2; TRBD1 might be the D (6 bases). V was clipped by 5 bases and J by 4 bases, with 20 bases between them. CDR1 and CDR2 from the germline V gene are SEHNR and FQNEAQ (reference sequence). The CDR3 is made up of 16 amino acids. The CDR3 sequence is CASSPVGQVGGYGYTF. The DNA of the CDR3 is TGTGCCAGCAGCCCGGTGGGACAAGTTGGCGGCTATGGCTACACCTTC.

This chain joins TRBV20-1 and TRBJ2-7, with 12 bases lining up with TRBD2. The end of the DNA aligns better with TRBJ2-5, so the J call may be wrong. The CDR3 has 15 amino acids. Germline V lookup: CDR1 DFQATT, CDR2 SNEGSKA (reference sequence). The DNA of the CDR3 is TGCAGTGTCCTTTCTAGCGGGGGGGCTCAAGAGACCCAGTACTTC. It is translated as CSVLSSGGAQETQYF.

The chain joins TRBV20-1 to TRBJ2-3, with a tentative D call TRBD2 (6 bases). V lost 6 bases and J lost 2, with 21 bases in between. Looked up from germline, CDR1 is DFQATT and CDR2 is SNEGSKA (reference sequence). The CDR3 length is 16 residues. Here the CDR3 DNA reads TGCAGTGCCCTTCGTCCGGGACTCCGAAACACAGATACGCAGTATTTT. It specifies CSALRPGLRNTDTQYF.

V usage is TRBV5-1 and J usage is TRBJ2-5; D possibly corresponds to TRBD2 (5 bases). The CDR3 is 16 residues long. The V end lost 0 bases, the J end lost 2 bases, and 14 bases lay between the germline ends. Germline V gene lookup returns CDR1 SGHRS and CDR2 YFSETQ. The DNA for the CDR3 is TGCGCCAGCAGCTTGGGACGGGAACACCGACAAGAGACCCAGTACTTC. Translated: CASSLGREHRQETQYF.

This sequence joins TRBV10-3 and TRBJ2-5; D perhaps matches TRBD2 (6 bases). Germline CDR1 is ENHRY and CDR2 is SYGVKD. V was clipped by 1 base and J by 4 bases, with 7 bases between them. The CDR3 is 13 amino acids. The CDR3 sequence: CAISEFGGETQYF. The CDR3 DNA reads as TGTGCCATCAGTGAGTTCGGGGGAGAGACCCAGTACTTC.

The chain joins TRBV12-5 to TRBJ2-5; no reliable D call. This CDR3 region has 11 residues. V shed 4 bases and J shed 8 bases, with 8 bases lying between them. Germline V gene sequence: CDR1 LGHNT, CDR2 FRNRAP. The CDR3 nucleotides are TGTGCTAGTGGTTATGGTGAAACCCAGTACTTC. It is translated as CASGYGETQYF.

This clonotype was detected a few times. V usage is TRBV29-1 and J usage is TRBJ1-1, with D unresolved. The CDR3 runs to 16 residues. The germline gives CDR1 SQVTM, CDR2 ANQGSEA. Trimming removed 2 bases from V and 3 bases from J, with 19 bases in between. This CDR3 is CSVETLGPNGDTEAFF. The CDR3 region has the DNA TGCAGCGTTGAAACTCTCGGACCTAATGGGGACACTGAAGCTTTCTTT. The full variable domain, with the rest looked up from reference TRBV29-1 and TRBJ1-1, is SAVISQKPSRDICQRGTSLTIQCQVDSQVTMMFWYRQQPGQSLTLIATANQGSEATYESGFVIDKFPISRPNLTFSTLTVSNMSPEDSSIYLCSVETLGPNGDTEAFFGQGTRLTVV.

This clonotype was detected once. Here the CDR3 reads CASRYYGQGRNEAFF. The CDR3 DNA is TGCGCCAGCAGGTATTACGGACAGGGGCGGAATGAAGCTTTCTTT. The rearrangement joins TRBV5-1 to TRBJ1-1, with 9 nucleotides matching TRBD1. CDR3 size: 15 residues. Germline trimming cut 5 bases from V and 7 bases from J; bases unmatched to any gene: 12. CDR1 SGHRS and CDR2 YFSETQ come from the germline V gene.

V is TRBV10-3 and J is TRBJ1-1, with 9 positions matching TRBD1. J lost 1 base, V lost 6 bases, and 3 bases had no gene match. The CDR3 is made up of 14 amino acids. Germline CDR1 and CDR2: ENHRY and SYGVKD. The DNA of the CDR3 is TGTGCCATCAGGCGACAGGGGGAGAACACTGAAGCTTTCTTT. Amino acids: CAIRRQGENTEAFF.

The chain uses TRBV6-4 and TRBJ2-3, with D tentatively TRBD1 or TRBD2 (6 bases each). Germline V gene data show CDR1 as MRHNA and CDR2 as SNTAGT. The V and J ends lost 3 bases and 4 bases respectively, with 14 bases between them. The CDR3 extends over 15 amino acids. CDR3 protein: CASSEGLPGADTQYF. For the CDR3, the DNA is TGTGCCAGCAGTGAGGGACTTCCAGGGGCAGATACGCAGTATTTT.

The chain carries TRBV6-5 and TRBJ2-3; 7 nucleotides line up with TRBD2. The V gene's germline CDR1 is MNHEY and CDR2 SVGAGI. J gave up 0 bases and V 6 bases, and 9 bases lay outside the gene matches. The CDR3 contains 16 residues. CDR3 nucleotides: TGTGCCAGCAGCCCGTGGCGGGAGACAAGCACAGATACGCAGTATTTT. Translating it yields CASSPWRETSTDTQYF.

Here the CDR3 reads CASSIRTTGGASGYTF. The DNA of the CDR3 is TGTGCCAGCAGCATCCGTACTACAGGGGGCGCGTCTGGCTACACCTTC. This chain links TRBV7-2 with TRBJ1-2; TRBD1 aligns across 9 bases. The CDR3 contains 16 residues. Germline V gives CDR1 SGHTA, CDR2 FQGNSA. V shed 5 bases and J 7 bases; nucleotides not matched to a gene: 14. The full variable domain, rest sourced from reference TRBV7-2 and TRBJ1-2, is GAGVSQSPSNKVTEKGKDVELRCDPISGHTALYWYRQSLGQGLEFLIYFQGNSAPDKSGLPSDRFSAERTGGSVSTLTIQRTQQEDSAVYLCASSIRTTGGASGYTFGSGTRLTVV.

The chain employs TRBV4-1 and TRBJ1-2; TRBD1 is a possible D gene (5 bases). This CDR3 has 15 amino acids. V was clipped by 1 base and J by 4 bases, with 13 bases between them. Germline values: CDR1 MGHRA, CDR2 YSYEKL. As DNA, the CDR3 is TGCGCCAGCAGCCAAGTGGGGGATCTACTCTATGGCTACACCTTC. Translated, it gives CASSQVGDLLYGYTF.